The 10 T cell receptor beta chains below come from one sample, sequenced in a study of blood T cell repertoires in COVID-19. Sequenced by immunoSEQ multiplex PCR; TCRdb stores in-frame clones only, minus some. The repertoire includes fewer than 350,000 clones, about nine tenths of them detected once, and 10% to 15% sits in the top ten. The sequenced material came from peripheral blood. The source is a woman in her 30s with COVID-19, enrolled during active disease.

CDR3 in DNA: TGCGCCAGCAGTGAGTCTGGACAGGGGGATGGTGGCTACACCTTC. The encoded protein is CASSESGQGDGGYTF. This chain links TRBV10-2 with TRBJ1-2, with 10 bases matching TRBD1. J gave up 7 bases and V 0 bases, and 5 bases lay outside the gene matches. This CDR3 contains 15 residues. CDR1 is WSHSY and CDR2 is SAAADI in the germline V gene.

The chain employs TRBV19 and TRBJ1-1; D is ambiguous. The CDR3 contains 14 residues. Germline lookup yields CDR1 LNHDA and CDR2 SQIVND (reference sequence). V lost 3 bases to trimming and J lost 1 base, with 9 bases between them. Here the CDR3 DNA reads TGTGCCAGTAGTATTGGCCGGGGGAACACTGAAGCTTTCTTT. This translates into CASSIGRGNTEAFF. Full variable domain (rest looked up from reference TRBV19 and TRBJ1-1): DGGITQSPKYLFRKEGQNVTLSCEQNLNHDAMYWYRQDPGQGLRLIYYSQIVNDFQKGDIAEGYSVSREKKESFPLTVTSAQKNPTAFYLCASSIGRGNTEAFFGQGTRLTVV.

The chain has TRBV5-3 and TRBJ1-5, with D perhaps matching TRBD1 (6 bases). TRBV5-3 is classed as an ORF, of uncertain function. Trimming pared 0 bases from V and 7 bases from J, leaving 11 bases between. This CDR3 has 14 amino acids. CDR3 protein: CARSLGQGRQPQHF. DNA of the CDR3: TGTGCCAGAAGCTTGGGGCAGGGGAGACAGCCCCAGCATTTT.

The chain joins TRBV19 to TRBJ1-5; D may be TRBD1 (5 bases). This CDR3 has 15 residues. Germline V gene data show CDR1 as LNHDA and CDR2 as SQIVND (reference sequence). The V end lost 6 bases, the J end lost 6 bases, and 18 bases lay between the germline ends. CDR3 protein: CASSLGGANPQPQHF. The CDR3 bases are TGTGCCAGTAGCCTTGGCGGGGCAAATCCTCAGCCCCAGCATTTT. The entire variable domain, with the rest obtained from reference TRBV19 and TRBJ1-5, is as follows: DGGITQSPKYLFRKEGQNVTLSCEQNLNHDAMYWYRQDPGQGLRLIYYSQIVNDFQKGDIAEGYSVSREKKESFPLTVTSAQKNPTAFYLCASSLGGANPQPQHFGDGTRLSIL.

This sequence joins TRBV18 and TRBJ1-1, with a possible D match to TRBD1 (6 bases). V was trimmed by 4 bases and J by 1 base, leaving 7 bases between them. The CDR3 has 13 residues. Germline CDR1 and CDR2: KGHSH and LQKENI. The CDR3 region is CASSLGQNTEAFF. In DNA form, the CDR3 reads TGTGCCAGCTCACTGGGACAGAACACTGAAGCTTTCTTT.

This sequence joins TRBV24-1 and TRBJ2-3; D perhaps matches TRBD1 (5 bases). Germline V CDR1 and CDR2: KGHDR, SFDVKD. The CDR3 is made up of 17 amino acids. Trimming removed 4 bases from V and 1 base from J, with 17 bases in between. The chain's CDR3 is CATSDSRQSVGTDTQYF. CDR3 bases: TGTGCCACCAGTGACTCACGACAGTCCGTTGGCACAGATACGCAGTATTTT.

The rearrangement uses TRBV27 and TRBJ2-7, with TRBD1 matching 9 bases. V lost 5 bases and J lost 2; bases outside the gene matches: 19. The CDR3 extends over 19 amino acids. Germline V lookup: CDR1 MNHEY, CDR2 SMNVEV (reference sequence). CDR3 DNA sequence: TGTGCCAGCAGTAGCCCTCCGGACAGGGGTCCGGACCCGACCTACGAGCAGTACTTC. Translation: CASSSPPDRGPDPTYEQYF.

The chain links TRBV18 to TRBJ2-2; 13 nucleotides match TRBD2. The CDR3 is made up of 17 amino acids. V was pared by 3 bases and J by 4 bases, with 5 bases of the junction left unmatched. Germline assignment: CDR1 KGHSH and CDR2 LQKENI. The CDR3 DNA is TGTGCCAGCTCACCGCAAAGACTAGCGGGGGGCACCGGGGAGCTGTTTTTT. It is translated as CASSPQRLAGGTGELFF. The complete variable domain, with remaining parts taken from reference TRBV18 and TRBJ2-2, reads NAGVMQNPRHLVRRRGQEARLRCSPMKGHSHVYWYRQLPEEGLKFMVYLQKENIIDESGMPKERFSAEFPKEGPSILRIQQVVRGDSAAYFCASSPQRLAGGTGELFFGEGSRLTVL.

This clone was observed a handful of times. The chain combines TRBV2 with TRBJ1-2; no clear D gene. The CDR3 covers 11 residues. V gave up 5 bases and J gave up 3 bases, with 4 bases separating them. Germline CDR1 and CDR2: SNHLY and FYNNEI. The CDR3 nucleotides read TGTGCCAGCAGTCTAGACTATGGCTACACCTTC. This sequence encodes CASSLDYGYTF.

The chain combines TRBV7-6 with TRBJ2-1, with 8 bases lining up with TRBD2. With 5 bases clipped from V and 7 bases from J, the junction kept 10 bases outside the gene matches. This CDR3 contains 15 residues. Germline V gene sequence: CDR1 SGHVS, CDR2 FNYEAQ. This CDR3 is CASSPGGPRSNEQFF. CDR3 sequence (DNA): TGTGCCAGCAGCCCGGGGGGGCCGAGGAGTAATGAGCAGTTCTTC.